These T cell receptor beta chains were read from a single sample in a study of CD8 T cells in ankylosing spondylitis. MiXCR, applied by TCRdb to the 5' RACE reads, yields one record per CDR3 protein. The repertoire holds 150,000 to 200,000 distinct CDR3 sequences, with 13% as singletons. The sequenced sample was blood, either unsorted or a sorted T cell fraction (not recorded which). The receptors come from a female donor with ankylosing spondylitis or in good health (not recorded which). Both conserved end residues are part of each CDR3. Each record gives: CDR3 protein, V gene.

CDR3aa: CSATGKLGNNEQFF
v_gene: TRBV20-1

CDR3aa: CASSPRVRQETQYF
v_gene: TRBV5-5

CDR3aa: CASSPREGEAFF
v_gene: TRBV18

CDR3aa: CASSANTEAFF
v_gene: TRBV6-5

CDR3aa: CASSWGRGRNEQFF
v_gene: TRBV12-3/TRBV12-4

CDR3aa: CASSNAGQPQHF
v_gene: TRBV7-9

CDR3aa: CASSGGGLGYEQFF
v_gene: TRBV9

CDR3aa: CASSLHPGTTYEQYF
v_gene: TRBV7-9

CDR3aa: CASSSKGTDTQYF
v_gene: TRBV5-5

CDR3aa: CASSFAGANYGYTF
v_gene: TRBV11-2

CDR3aa: CASSSQGSYNEQFF
v_gene: TRBV12-3/TRBV12-4

CDR3aa: CSVEDGGEAFF
v_gene: TRBV29-1

CDR3aa: CASRTLGGTYTGELFF
v_gene: TRBV6-1

CDR3aa: CASSPGTSGTDTQYF
v_gene: TRBV9

CDR3aa: CASSLALSGNRHEQFF
v_gene: TRBV7-9

CDR3aa: CASSQYRDMNTEAFF
v_gene: TRBV14

CDR3aa: CASSPSEGPETQYF
v_gene: TRBV12-3/TRBV12-4

CDR3aa: CASSLQTSVYNEQFF
v_gene: TRBV5-1

CDR3aa: CASRDRDGNTIYF
v_gene: TRBV28

CDR3aa: CASSVDHTGELFF
v_gene: TRBV9

CDR3aa: CASKPRRETQETQYF
v_gene: TRBV5-1

CDR3aa: CASSLEGSSGNTIYF
v_gene: TRBV11-2

CDR3aa: CSARGLSSYNEQFF
v_gene: TRBV20-1

CDR3aa: CASSLGGNNPYNEQFF
v_gene: TRBV5-1

CDR3aa: CASSPLDADTQYF
v_gene: TRBV18

CDR3aa: CSADLGQTSGSTLEQYF
v_gene: TRBV20-1

CDR3aa: CSASAFSYNEQFF
v_gene: TRBV20-1

CDR3aa: CASSTSGTSGSTDTQYF
v_gene: TRBV18

CDR3aa: CASSLVQQGGELFF
v_gene: TRBV5-1

CDR3aa: CSVIRGTYEQYF
v_gene: TRBV29-1

CDR3aa: CASSLAIGTEYF
v_gene: TRBV7-9

CDR3aa: CASRAGGPHYEQYF
v_gene: TRBV12-3/TRBV12-4

CDR3aa: CSAEDRGEYEQFF
v_gene: TRBV20-1

CDR3aa: CASSLDLRGDFPEQFF
v_gene: TRBV7-9

CDR3aa: CASRNLGGELFF
v_gene: TRBV27

CDR3aa: CASSSWEGGTEAFF
v_gene: TRBV9

CDR3aa: CASSPPPETQYF
v_gene: TRBV7-2

CDR3aa: CATSDLTSGAPSSYNEQFF
v_gene: TRBV24-1

CDR3aa: CASRKGQGASYEQYF
v_gene: TRBV28

CDR3aa: CSAVQGFPSGNTIYF
v_gene: TRBV20-1

CDR3aa: CASSKTGAATGELFF
v_gene: TRBV7-2

CDR3aa: CASRTVMSQPQHF
v_gene: TRBV6-1

CDR3aa: CASSLLSGDNSPLHF
v_gene: TRBV5-5

CDR3aa: CSAIEGARSGANVLTF
v_gene: TRBV20-1

CDR3aa: CSARAQSDTEAFF
v_gene: TRBV20-1

CDR3aa: CASSPGQADNEQFF
v_gene: TRBV5-1

CDR3aa: CSARVRLSSYEQYF
v_gene: TRBV20-1